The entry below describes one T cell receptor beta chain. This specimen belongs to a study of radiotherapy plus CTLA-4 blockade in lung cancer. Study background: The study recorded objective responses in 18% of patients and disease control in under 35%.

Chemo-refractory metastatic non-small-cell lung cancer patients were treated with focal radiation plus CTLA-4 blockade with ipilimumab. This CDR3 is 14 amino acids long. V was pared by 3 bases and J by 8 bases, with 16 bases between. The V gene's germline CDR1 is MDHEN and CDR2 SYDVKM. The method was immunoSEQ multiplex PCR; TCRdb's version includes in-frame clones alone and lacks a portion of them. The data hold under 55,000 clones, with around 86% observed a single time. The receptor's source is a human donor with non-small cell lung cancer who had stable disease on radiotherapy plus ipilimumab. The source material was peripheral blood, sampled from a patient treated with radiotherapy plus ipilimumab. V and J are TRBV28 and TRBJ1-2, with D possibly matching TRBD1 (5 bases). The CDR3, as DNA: TGTGCCAGCAGTTTCGTAGGGGCGGACGGGGGCTACACCTTC. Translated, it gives CASSFVGADGGYTF.